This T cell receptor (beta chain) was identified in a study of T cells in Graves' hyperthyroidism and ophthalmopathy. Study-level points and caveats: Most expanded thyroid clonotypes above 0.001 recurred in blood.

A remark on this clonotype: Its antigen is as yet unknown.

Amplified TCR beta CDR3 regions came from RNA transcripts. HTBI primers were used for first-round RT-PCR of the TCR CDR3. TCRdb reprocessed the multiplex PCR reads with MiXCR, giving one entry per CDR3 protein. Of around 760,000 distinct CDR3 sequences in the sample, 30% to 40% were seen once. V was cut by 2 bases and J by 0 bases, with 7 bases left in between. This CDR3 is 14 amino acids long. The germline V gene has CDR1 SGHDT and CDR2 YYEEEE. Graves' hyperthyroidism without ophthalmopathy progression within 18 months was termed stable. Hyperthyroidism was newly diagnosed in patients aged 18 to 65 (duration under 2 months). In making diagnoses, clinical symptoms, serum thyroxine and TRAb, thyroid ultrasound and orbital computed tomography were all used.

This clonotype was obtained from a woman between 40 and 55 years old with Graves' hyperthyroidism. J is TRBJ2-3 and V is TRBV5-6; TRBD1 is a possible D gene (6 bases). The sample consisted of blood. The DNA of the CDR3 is TGTGCCAGCAGCTTTGGACAGAGCACAGATACGCAGTATTTT. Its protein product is CASSFGQSTDTQYF.